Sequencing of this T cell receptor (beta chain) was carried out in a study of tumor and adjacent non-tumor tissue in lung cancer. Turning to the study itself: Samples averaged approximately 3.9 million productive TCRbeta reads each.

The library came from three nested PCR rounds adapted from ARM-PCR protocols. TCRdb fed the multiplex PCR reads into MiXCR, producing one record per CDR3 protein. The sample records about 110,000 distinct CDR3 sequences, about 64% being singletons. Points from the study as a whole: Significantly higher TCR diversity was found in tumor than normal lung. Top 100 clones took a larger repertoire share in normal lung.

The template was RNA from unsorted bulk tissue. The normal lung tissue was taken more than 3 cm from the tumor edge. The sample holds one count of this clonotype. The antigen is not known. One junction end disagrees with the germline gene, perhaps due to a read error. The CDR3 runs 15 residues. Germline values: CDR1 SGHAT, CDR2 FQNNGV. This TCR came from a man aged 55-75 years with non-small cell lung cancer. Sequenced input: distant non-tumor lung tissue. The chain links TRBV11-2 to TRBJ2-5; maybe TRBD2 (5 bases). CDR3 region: CVSRLVPPGGEAQYF. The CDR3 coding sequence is TGTGTCAGCCGCTTAGTCCCCCCAGGAGGAGAGGCCCAGTACTTC.